This T cell receptor beta chain was retrieved from a study of shared clonotypes between healthy human individuals (dated by TCRdb to the early 2020s). Describing the broader study: The cohort comprised a couple of women and a few men aged 18 to 49 years. Per donor, three plates each were used for CD4 naive and CD4 memory, two for CD8 naive, and one for CD8 memory. Blood TCR repertoires of five healthy adults were deeply sequenced to estimate repertoire size and the extent of clonotype sharing between individuals. To increase sequencing depth and limit assay-specific biases, different laboratories used diverse techniques to prepare libraries and sequence TCR repertoires. Leukapheresis yielded between about 0.94 and 8.9 billion PBMCs per donor.

Healthy HIV-negative adults with no recently reported acute infections or vaccinations were included as donors. All donors were Caucasian adults living in Nashville, Tennessee, USA. CD4+ T cells were enriched through magnetic negative selection, after which naive cells were positively selected on CD45RA and the remaining negative fraction served as the memory subset. Blood was collected by leukapheresis, and PBMCs were isolated by Ficoll-Histopaque density gradient centrifugation and then cryopreserved in liquid nitrogen vapor phase. Analytical flow cytometry was used to check the purity and quantity of each magnetically sorted T cell population. Genomic DNA was isolated from each sorted fraction and quantified by UV absorbance on a Nanodrop 2000c. In regard to this clone: What this receptor recognizes is not known. No much larger clone is present one base from it, and per-base qualities are unavailable.

TCR CDR3 regions were amplified from genomic DNA by multiplex PCR using the deep immunoSEQ assay. Extracted genomic DNA from each cell subset was distributed evenly across all wells of several immunoSEQ 96-well plates, and each plate was treated as a replicate. Each replicate PCR for sorted subsets received around 200 ng genomic DNA, equal to tens of thousands of T cell genomes. Purified libraries were measured with a Qubit 3.0 fluorometer, size-checked on a Bioanalyzer 2100, and measured again with the KAPA Library Quantification kit. Every immunoSEQ 96-well plate was sequenced on a separate single-read 150-cycle Illumina NextSeq 550 flow cell. The original methods were these. The immunoSEQ output contained only junctional sequences without quality scores, so filtering could not match that applied to full-length reads. Sequences were annotated with PyIR, a Python wrapper for IgBLAST v1.9, and V/J genes and CDR3 were assigned using IMGT germline references. Reads were filtered out if the reads had weak V/J assignments (E-value above 1e-6), no CDR3, stop codons, out-of-frame junctions, or ambiguous translated residues. V3J clonotypes were defined by identical inferred V gene, J gene, and CDR3 amino acid sequence. Percentage overlap between repertoires was computed as shared unique clonotypes divided by the size of the smaller repertoire. Repertoire richness was assessed with RTK rarefaction, the Chao1 estimator, and Recon v2.1 estimates of unobserved clonotypes. Generation probabilities for all TCRbeta clonotypes obtained by the gDNA method from a handful of donors were computed using OLGA. In TCRdb, the immuneACCESS table is reduced to in-frame sequences with V and J assigned. These tables do not hold every clone; where another copy was compared, an unresolved V gene accounts for under half, and the others remain unexplained. The V and J calls and clone size are taken from that table; D and trimming were inferred from the DNA. A total of 2 million to 2.5 million clones appear in this sample, almost 96% of them only once. The leading ten clones occupy approximately 0.13% of the sample.

General study outcomes and caveats: Rarefaction of sorted-subset datasets indicated incomplete sequencing despite the large sequencing depth. Larger estimated clonotype richness was generally found for naive subsets than for memory subsets. The genetic and exposure-history diversity represented was limited by the small number of donors. Compared with non-shared clonotypes, the clonotypes found in all four sorted-subset donors had higher generation probabilities. Based on pairwise subsampling, the degree of clonotype sharing among donors was expected to be affected by sequencing depth. Only blood was sampled, and tissue TCR repertoires likely differ from those in blood. Across a few donors, roughly 5.4% of naive CD4, approximately 3.6% of naive CD8, under 2.5% of memory CD4, and about 0.44% of memory CD8 clonotypes were shared.

The material sequenced was naive CD4+ T cells sorted from blood. The sample's cell subset or site label is to be understood as: CD45RA+ positively selected. This TCR was recovered from a man younger than 30 in good health.

The DNA sequence is given as TGCAGTGCCAATCAGGTTGATACGCAGTATTTT. Its translation reads: CSANQVDTQYF. The rearranged chain carries TRBV20-1 and TRBJ2-3; no confident D gene assignment can be made. V loses 6 bases of germline sequence and J loses 6 bases, and the interval between the two ends is 10 bases. The germline V gene (reference sequence) yields DFQATT for CDR1 and SNEGSKA for CDR2. The CDR3, from cysteine to phenylalanine, totals 11 residues. This entry keeps only the CDR3 DNA: 33 bases, framed from base 1.